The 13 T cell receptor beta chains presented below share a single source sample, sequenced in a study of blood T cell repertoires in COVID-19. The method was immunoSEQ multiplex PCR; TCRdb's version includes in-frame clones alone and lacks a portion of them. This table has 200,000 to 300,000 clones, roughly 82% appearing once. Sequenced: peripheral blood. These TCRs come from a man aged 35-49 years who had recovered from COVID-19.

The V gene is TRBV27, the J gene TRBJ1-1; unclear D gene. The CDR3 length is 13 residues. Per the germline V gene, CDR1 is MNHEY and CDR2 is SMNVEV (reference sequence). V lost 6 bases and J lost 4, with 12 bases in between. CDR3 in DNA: TGTGCCAGCAGACGTACTGTGAGCACTGAAGCTTTCTTT. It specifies CASRRTVSTEAFF.

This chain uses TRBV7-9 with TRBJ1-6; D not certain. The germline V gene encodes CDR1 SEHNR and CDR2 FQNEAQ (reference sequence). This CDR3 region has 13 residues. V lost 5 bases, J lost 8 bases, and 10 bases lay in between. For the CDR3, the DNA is TGTGCCAGCAGCCCAGAGGGCGATTCACCCCTCCACTTT. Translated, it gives CASSPEGDSPLHF. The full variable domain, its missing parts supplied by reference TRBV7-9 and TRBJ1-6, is DTGVSQNPRHKITKRGQNVTFRCDPISEHNRLYWYRQTLGQGPEFLTYFQNEAQLEKSRLLSDRFSAERPKGSFSTLEIQRTEQGDSAMYLCASSPEGDSPLHFGNGTRLTVT.

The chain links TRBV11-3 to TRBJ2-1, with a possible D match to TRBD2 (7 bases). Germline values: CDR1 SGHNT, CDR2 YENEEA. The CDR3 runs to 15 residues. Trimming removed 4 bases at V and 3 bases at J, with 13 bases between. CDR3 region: CASSSTGGGYNEQFF. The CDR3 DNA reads TGTGCCAGCAGCTCAACGGGGGGCGGCTACAATGAGCAGTTCTTC.

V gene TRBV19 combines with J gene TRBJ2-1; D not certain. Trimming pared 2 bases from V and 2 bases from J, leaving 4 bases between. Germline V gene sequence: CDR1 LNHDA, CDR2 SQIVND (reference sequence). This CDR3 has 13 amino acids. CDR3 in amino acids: CASSISPYNEQFF. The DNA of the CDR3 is TGTGCCAGTAGTATAAGCCCCTACAATGAGCAGTTCTTC.

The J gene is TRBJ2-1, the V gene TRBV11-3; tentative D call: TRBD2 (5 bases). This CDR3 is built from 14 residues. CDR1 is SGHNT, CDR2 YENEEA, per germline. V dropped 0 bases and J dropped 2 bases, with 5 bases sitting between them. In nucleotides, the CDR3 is TGTGCCAGCAGCTTAGACGGGACCTACAATGAGCAGTTCTTC. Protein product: CASSLDGTYNEQFF.

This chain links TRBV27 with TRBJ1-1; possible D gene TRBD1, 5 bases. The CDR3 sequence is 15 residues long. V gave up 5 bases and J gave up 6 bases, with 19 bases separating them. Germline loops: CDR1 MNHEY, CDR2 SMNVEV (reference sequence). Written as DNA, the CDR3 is TGTGCCAGCAGTCCCAGACCCAGGGTTTCGGCTGAAGCTTTCTTT. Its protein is CASSPRPRVSAEAFF.

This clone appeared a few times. The CDR3 sequence: CASSEMTGGSSPLHF. The DNA for the CDR3 is TGTGCCAGCAGTGAGATGACAGGGGGAAGTTCACCCCTCCACTTT. The gene calls are TRBV2 and TRBJ1-6; 9 positions match TRBD1. Trimming at V came to 3 bases and at J to 9 bases, leaving 6 bases not matched to a gene. Germline V gene sequence: CDR1 SNHLY, CDR2 FYNNEI. The length of the CDR3 is 15 residues. Filled out from reference TRBV2 and TRBJ1-6, the complete variable domain reads EPEVTQTPSHQVTQMGQEVILRCVPISNHLYFYWYRQILGQKVEFLVSFYNNEISEKSEIFDDQFSVERPDGSNFTLKIRSTKLEDSAMYFCASSEMTGGSSPLHFGNGTRLTVT.

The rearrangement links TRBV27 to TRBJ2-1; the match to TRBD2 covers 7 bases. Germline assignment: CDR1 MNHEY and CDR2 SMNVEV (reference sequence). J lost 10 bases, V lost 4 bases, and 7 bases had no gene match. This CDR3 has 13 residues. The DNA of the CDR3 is TGTGCCAGCAGTTGGGTTCTGGGGGGGGAGCAGTTCTTC. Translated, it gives CASSWVLGGEQFF.

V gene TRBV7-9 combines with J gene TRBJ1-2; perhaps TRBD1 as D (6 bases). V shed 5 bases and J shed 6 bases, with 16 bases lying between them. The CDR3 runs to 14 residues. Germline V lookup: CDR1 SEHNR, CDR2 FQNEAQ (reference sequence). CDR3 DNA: TGTGCCAGCAGCCTTGGGGCAGGGGTTGATGGCTACACCTTC. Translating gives CASSLGAGVDGYTF.

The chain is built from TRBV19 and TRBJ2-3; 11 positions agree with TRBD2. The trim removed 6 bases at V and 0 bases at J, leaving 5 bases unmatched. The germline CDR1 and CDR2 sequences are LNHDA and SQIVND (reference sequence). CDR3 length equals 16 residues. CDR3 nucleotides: TGTGCCAGTAGGGAGATAGCGGGGGGGAGCACAGATACGCAGTATTTT. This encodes CASREIAGGSTDTQYF. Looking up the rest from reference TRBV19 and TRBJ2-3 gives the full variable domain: DGGITQSPKYLFRKEGQNVTLSCEQNLNHDAMYWYRQDPGQGLRLIYYSQIVNDFQKGDIAEGYSVSREKKESFPLTVTSAQKNPTAFYLCASREIAGGSTDTQYFGPGTRLTVL.

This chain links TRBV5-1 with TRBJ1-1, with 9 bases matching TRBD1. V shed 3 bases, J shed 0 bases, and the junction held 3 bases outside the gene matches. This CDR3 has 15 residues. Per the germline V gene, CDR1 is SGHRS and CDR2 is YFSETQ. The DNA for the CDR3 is TGCGCCAGCAGCTCGGGACAGGGAGTGAACACTGAAGCTTTCTTT. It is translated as CASSSGQGVNTEAFF.

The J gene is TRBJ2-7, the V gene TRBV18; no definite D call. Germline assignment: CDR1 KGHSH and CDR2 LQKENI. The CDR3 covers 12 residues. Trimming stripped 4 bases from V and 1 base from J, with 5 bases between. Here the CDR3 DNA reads TGTGCCAGCTCACTACTTTCCTACGAGCAGTACTTC. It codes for CASSLLSYEQYF.

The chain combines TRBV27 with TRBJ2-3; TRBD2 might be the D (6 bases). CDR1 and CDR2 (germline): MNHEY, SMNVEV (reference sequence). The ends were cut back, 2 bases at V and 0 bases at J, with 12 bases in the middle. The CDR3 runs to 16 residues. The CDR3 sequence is CASSLKRAGSTDTQYF. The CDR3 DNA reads TGTGCCAGCAGTTTAAAGCGGGCGGGGAGCACAGATACGCAGTATTTT.